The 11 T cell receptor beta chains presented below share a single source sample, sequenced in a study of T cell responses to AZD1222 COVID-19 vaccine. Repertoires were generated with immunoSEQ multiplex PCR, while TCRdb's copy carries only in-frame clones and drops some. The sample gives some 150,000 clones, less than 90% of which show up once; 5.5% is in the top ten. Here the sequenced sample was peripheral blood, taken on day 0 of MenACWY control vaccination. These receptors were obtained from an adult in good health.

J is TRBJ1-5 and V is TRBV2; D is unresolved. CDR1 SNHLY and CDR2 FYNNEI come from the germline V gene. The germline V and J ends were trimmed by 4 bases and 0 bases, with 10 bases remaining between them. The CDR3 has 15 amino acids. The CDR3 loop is CASSVSGFSNQPQHF. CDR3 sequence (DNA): TGTGCCAGCAGTGTTTCAGGTTTTAGCAATCAGCCCCAGCATTTT.

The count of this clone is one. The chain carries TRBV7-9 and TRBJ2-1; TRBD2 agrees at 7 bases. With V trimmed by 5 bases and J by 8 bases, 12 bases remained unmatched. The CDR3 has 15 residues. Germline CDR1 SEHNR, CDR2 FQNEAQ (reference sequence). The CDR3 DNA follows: TGTGCCAGCAGCCCGAGAGGCGCGGGAGTCGATGAGCAGTTCTTC. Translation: CASSPRGAGVDEQFF.

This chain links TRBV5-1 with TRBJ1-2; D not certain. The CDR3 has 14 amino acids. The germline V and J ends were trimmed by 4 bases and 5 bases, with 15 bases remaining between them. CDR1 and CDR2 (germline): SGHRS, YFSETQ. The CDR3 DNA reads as TGCGCCAGCAGCCCGGCAGGACCGGAATATGGCTACACCTTC. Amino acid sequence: CASSPAGPEYGYTF. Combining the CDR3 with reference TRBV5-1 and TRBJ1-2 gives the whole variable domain KAGVTQTPRYLIKTRGQQVTLSCSPISGHRSVSWYQQTPGQGLQFLFEYFSETQRNKGNFPGRFSGRQFSNSRSEMNVSTLELGDSALYLCASSPAGPEYGYTFGSGTRLTVV.

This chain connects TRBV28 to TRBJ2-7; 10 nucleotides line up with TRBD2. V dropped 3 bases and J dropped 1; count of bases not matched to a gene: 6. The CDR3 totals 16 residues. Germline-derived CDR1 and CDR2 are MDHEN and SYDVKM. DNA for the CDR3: TGTGCCAGCAGTTTCTCACTAGCGGGGCTTTCCTACGAGCAGTACGTC. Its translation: CASSFSLAGLSYEQYV.

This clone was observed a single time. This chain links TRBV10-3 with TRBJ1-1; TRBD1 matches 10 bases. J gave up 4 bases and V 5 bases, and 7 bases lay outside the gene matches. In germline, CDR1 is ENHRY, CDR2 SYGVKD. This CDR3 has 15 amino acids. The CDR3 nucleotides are TGTGCCATCAGTCCGGGACAGGGGCCGGGCACTGAAGCTTTCTTT. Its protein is CAISPGQGPGTEAFF.

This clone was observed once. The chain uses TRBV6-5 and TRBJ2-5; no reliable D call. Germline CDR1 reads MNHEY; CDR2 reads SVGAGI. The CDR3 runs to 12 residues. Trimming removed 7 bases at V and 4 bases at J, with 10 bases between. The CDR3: CASTQNRETQYF. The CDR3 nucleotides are TGTGCCAGCACCCAGAACAGAGAGACCCAGTACTTC.

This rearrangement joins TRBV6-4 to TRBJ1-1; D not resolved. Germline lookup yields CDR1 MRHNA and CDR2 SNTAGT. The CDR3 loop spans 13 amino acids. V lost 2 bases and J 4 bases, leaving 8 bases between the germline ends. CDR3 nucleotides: TGTGCCAGCAGTGACGAGGGAGGCACTGAAGCTTTCTTT. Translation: CASSDEGGTEAFF.

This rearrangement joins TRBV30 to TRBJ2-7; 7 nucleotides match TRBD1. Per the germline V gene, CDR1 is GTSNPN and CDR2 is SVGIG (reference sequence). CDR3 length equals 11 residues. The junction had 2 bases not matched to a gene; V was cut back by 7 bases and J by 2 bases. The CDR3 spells CAYTGAYEQYF. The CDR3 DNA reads TGTGCCTATACAGGGGCCTACGAGCAGTACTTC.

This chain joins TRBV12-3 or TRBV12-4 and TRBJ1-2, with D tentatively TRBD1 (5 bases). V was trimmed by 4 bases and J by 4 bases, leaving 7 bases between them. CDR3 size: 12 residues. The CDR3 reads CASSSGFYGYTF. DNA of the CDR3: TGTGCCAGCAGTTCAGGGTTCTATGGCTACACCTTC.

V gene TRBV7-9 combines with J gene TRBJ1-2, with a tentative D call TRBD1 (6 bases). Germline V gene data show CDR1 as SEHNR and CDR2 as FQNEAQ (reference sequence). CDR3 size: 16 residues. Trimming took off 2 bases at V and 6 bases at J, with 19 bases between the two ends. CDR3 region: CASSLPLGAGADGYTF. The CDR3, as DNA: TGTGCCAGCAGCTTACCCCTGGGGGCCGGGGCGGATGGCTACACCTTC. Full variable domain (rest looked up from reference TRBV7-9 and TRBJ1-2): DTGVSQNPRHKITKRGQNVTFRCDPISEHNRLYWYRQTLGQGPEFLTYFQNEAQLEKSRLLSDRFSAERPKGSFSTLEIQRTEQGDSAMYLCASSLPLGAGADGYTFGSGTRLTVV.

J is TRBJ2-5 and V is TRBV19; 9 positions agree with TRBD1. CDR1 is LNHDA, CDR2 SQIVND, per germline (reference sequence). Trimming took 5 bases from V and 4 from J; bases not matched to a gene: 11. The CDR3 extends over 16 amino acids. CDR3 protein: CASSPNLPTGGETQYF. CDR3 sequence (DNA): TGTGCCAGTAGTCCGAACCTCCCGACAGGGGGAGAGACCCAGTACTTC.